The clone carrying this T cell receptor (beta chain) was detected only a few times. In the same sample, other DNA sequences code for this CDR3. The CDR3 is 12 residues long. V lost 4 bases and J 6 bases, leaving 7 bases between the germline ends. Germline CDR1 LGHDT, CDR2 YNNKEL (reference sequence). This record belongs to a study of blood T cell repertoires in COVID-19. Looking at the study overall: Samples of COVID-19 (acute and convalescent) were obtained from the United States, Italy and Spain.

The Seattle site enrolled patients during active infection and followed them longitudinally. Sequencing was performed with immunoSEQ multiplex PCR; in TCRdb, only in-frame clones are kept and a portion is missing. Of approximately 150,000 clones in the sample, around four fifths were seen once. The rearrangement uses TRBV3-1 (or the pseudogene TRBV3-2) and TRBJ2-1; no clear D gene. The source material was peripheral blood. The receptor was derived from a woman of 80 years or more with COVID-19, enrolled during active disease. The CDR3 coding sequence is TGTGCCAGCAGCCCTTCCGGCAATGAGCAGTTCTTC. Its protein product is CASSPSGNEQFF.